Below are 23 T cell receptor beta chains sequenced from a single sample in a study of blood T cell repertoires in COVID-19. The method was immunoSEQ multiplex PCR; TCRdb's version includes in-frame clones alone and lacks a portion of them. The table has approximately 67,000 clones, around nine tenths seen once. Sample: peripheral blood. The receptors here all came from a woman of 80 years or more with acute or convalescent COVID-19.

The chain recombines TRBV28 with TRBJ1-2; D call uncertain. This CDR3 contains 13 residues. Trimming removed 1 base from V and 4 bases from J, with 7 bases in between. Germline CDR1 reads MDHEN; CDR2 reads SYDVKM. The CDR3 protein is CASSLLAGYGYTF. CDR3 in DNA: TGTGCCAGCAGTTTATTGGCAGGCTATGGCTACACCTTC.

This clone was detected only a few times. The chain employs TRBV19 and TRBJ2-2, with D uncertain. Per germline, CDR1 LNHDA and CDR2 SQIVND (reference sequence). CDR3 length: 16 residues. V lost 4 bases and J lost 0, with 12 bases in between. The CDR3 region has the DNA TGTGCCAGTAGTAGCTCTCCCGCGGCGAACACCGGGGAGCTGTTTTTT. It is translated as CASSSSPAANTGELFF.

The chain joins TRBV4-2 to TRBJ1-5, with 8 bases identical to TRBD1. V shed 4 bases and J 1 base; nucleotides not matched to a gene: 6. Germline V lookup: CDR1 LGHNA, CDR2 YNFKEQ. This CDR3 spans 16 amino acids. CDR3 region: CASSRGQGGSNQPQHF. DNA for the CDR3: TGTGCCAGCAGCCGCGGACAGGGAGGAAGCAATCAGCCCCAGCATTTT.

V gene TRBV10-3 combines with J gene TRBJ1-1; TRBD1 is a possible D gene (6 bases). The germline gives CDR1 ENHRY, CDR2 SYGVKD. This CDR3 contains 15 residues. The ends were cut back, 4 bases at V and 3 bases at J, with 15 bases in the middle. The CDR3 DNA sequence: TGTGCCATCAGTGGAGGGGGTAGTGTGCACACTGAAGCTTTCTTT. Translating it yields CAISGGGSVHTEAFF.

The J gene is TRBJ2-3, the V gene TRBV5-8; TRBD2 agrees at 8 bases. V was pared by 4 bases and J by 5 bases, with 0 bases of the junction left unmatched. The CDR3 extends over 12 amino acids. The germline V gene has CDR1 SGHTS and CDR2 YDEGEE. The CDR3 loop reads CASSRGGDTQYF. CDR3 DNA sequence: TGTGCCAGCAGCCGGGGGGGAGATACGCAGTATTTT.

The chain is built from TRBV27 and TRBJ2-7, with 8 nucleotides matching TRBD2. V lost 4 bases, J lost 3 bases, and 8 bases stayed unmatched. CDR3 size: 15 residues. Per germline, CDR1 MNHEY and CDR2 SMNVEV (reference sequence). In DNA form, the CDR3 reads TGTGCCAGCAGTTCCCTTCCCGGGGGGGTCTACGAGCAGTACTTC. Amino acids: CASSSLPGGVYEQYF.

The chain recombines TRBV5-1 with TRBJ1-3; D is uncertain. Trimming stripped 0 bases from V and 0 bases from J, with 10 bases between. The CDR3 covers 16 residues. CDR1 is SGHRS and CDR2 is YFSETQ in the germline V gene. CDR3: CASSLGTVRSGNTIYF. The CDR3 DNA reads as TGCGCCAGCAGCTTGGGGACTGTTCGCTCTGGAAACACCATATATTTT. The full variable domain, rest sourced from reference TRBV5-1 and TRBJ1-3, is KAGVTQTPRYLIKTRGQQVTLSCSPISGHRSVSWYQQTPGQGLQFLFEYFSETQRNKGNFPGRFSGRQFSNSRSEMNVSTLELGDSALYLCASSLGTVRSGNTIYFGEGSWLTVV.

This clone has just one count. This chain's CDR3 is CASSFPGAGGSTEAFF. The DNA for the CDR3 is TGTGCCAGCAGTTTCCCTGGGGCCGGCGGGAGCACTGAAGCTTTCTTT. The J gene is TRBJ1-1, the V gene TRBV28; TRBD1 is a possible D gene (5 bases). Trimming pared 3 bases from V and 4 bases from J, leaving 18 bases between. Germline CDR1 is MDHEN and CDR2 is SYDVKM. The CDR3 totals 16 residues.

This clone was observed a single time. J is TRBJ1-6 and V is TRBV4-1; 9 nucleotides align to TRBD1. Germline values: CDR1 MGHRA, CDR2 YSYEKL. This CDR3 has 15 amino acids. V was clipped by 3 bases and J by 9 bases; unmatched bases: 6. The CDR3 DNA reads TGCGCCAGCAGCCAGCCGGGACAGGGAGGTTCACCCCTCCACTTT. This sequence encodes CASSQPGQGGSPLHF.

This clone appeared a few times. The chain has TRBV5-6 and TRBJ2-7; tentatively, D is TRBD2 (7 bases). This CDR3 comprises 15 residues. Germline CDR1 and CDR2: SGHDT and YYEEEE. The germline V and J ends were trimmed by 4 bases and 4 bases, with 18 bases remaining between them. This CDR3 is CASSLLTGRGYEQYF. The CDR3 DNA reads TGTGCCAGCAGCCTACTAACAGGGAGGGGTTACGAGCAGTACTTC.

This chain connects TRBV5-1 to TRBJ1-2; 8 nucleotides align to TRBD1. Germline CDR1 reads SGHRS; CDR2 reads YFSETQ. With 6 bases clipped from V and 7 bases from J, the junction kept 11 bases outside the gene matches. The CDR3 consists of 14 residues. CDR3 residues: CASTATGGLSGYTF. The CDR3 DNA reads as TGCGCCAGCACCGCTACAGGGGGTCTTAGTGGCTACACCTTC.

This rearrangement joins TRBV5-4 to TRBJ1-4, with 7 bases fitting TRBD1. CDR3 length equals 14 residues. Germline V gene lookup returns CDR1 SGHNT and CDR2 YYREEE (reference sequence). Trimming cost V 3 bases and J 7 bases; bases outside gene matches: 6. The CDR3 sequence: CASSSGQTSEKLFF. CDR3 nucleotide sequence: TGTGCCAGCAGCTCGGGACAGACGAGTGAAAAACTGTTTTTT.

The rearrangement links TRBV3-1 (or the pseudogene TRBV3-2) to TRBJ2-5, with 7 bases lining up with TRBD2. Trimming took 1 base from V and 5 from J; bases not matched to a gene: 1. CDR1 and CDR2 from the germline V gene are LGHDT and YNNKEL (reference sequence). The CDR3 spans 13 residues. In DNA, the CDR3 is TGTGCCAGCAGCCAAGTGGGGGGGGAGACCCAGTACTTC. Its translation: CASSQVGGETQYF.

The chain couples TRBV7-2 to TRBJ2-7; 10 nucleotides align to TRBD2. CDR1 is SGHTA and CDR2 is FQGNSA in the germline V gene. Trimming took 5 bases from V and 6 from J; bases not matched to a gene: 10. There are 15 residues in the CDR3. CDR3 protein: CASSRGSGRASEQYF. CDR3 nucleotides: TGTGCCAGCAGCCGGGGAAGCGGGAGGGCCAGCGAGCAGTACTTC.

The chain is built from TRBV6-5 and TRBJ2-1; 11 bases map to TRBD2. V gave up 2 bases and J gave up 7 bases; unmatched junction bases: 7. This CDR3 contains 16 residues. Germline assignment: CDR1 MNHEY and CDR2 SVGAGI. CDR3 protein: CASSYAGTSGWNEQFF. DNA of the CDR3: TGTGCCAGCAGTTACGCCGGGACTAGCGGCTGGAATGAGCAGTTCTTC.

This clone was detected a few times. This chain joins TRBV3-1 (or the pseudogene TRBV3-2) and TRBJ2-3; no firm D call. Trimming pared 1 base from V and 0 bases from J, leaving 11 bases between. Germline V gene sequence: CDR1 LGHDT, CDR2 YNNKEL (reference sequence). This CDR3 spans 16 amino acids. CDR3 amino acids: CASSQAPPTSTDTQYF. The CDR3 nucleotides are TGTGCCAGCAGCCAAGCCCCACCAACTAGCACAGATACGCAGTATTTT.

The chain couples TRBV3-1 (or the pseudogene TRBV3-2) to TRBJ1-2; no reliable D call. The CDR3 is 16 residues long. With 1 base removed from V and 6 bases from J, the gap between germline ends came to 18 bases. CDR1 and CDR2 from the germline V gene are LGHDT and YNNKEL (reference sequence). CDR3 DNA sequence: TGTGCCAGCAGCCAAGCTCACGGAGGGAAATCTGATGGCTACACCTTC. Amino acids: CASSQAHGGKSDGYTF.

V gene TRBV28 combines with J gene TRBJ1-2, with a weak D call TRBD1 (6 bases). Trimming pared 2 bases from V and 2 bases from J, leaving 12 bases between. This CDR3 spans 15 amino acids. CDR1 is MDHEN, CDR2 SYDVKM, per germline. The CDR3 region is CASSLLDRKNYGYTF. CDR3 nucleotide sequence: TGTGCCAGCAGTTTACTGGACAGAAAAAACTATGGCTACACCTTC.

The chain recombines TRBV3-1 (or the pseudogene TRBV3-2) with TRBJ2-2; 10 bases match TRBD1. CDR1 and CDR2 from the germline V gene are LGHDT and YNNKEL (reference sequence). The CDR3 is 17 amino acids. The V segment lost 3 bases and the J segment 2 bases; nucleotides outside the gene matches: 6. The CDR3 loop reads CASSQRRDRGNTGELFF. In DNA, the CDR3 is TGTGCCAGCAGCCAGCGTAGGGACAGGGGAAACACCGGGGAGCTGTTTTTT.

The J gene is TRBJ1-1, the V gene TRBV28; perhaps TRBD1 as D (5 bases). V lost 1 base to trimming and J lost 4 bases, with 7 bases between them. The CDR3 is made up of 13 amino acids. Germline V gene sequence: CDR1 MDHEN, CDR2 SYDVKM. CDR3 bases: TGTGCCAGCAGTTTATACGGGGGCACTGAAGCTTTCTTT. It translates to CASSLYGGTEAFF.

The V and J genes are TRBV12-5 and TRBJ2-2; TRBD1 agrees at 9 bases. The CDR3 is made up of 15 amino acids. V lost 7 bases, J lost 5 bases, and 8 bases stayed unmatched. Germline V gene lookup returns CDR1 LGHNT and CDR2 FRNRAP. CDR3 in amino acids: CASVNGTGRTGELFF. The CDR3 bases are TGTGCTAGTGTAAATGGGACAGGGAGGACCGGGGAGCTGTTTTTT.

This chain uses TRBV3-1 (or the pseudogene TRBV3-2) with TRBJ1-4; weak D call: TRBD1 (5 bases). The CDR3 contains 11 residues. V lost 6 bases and J 8 bases, leaving 7 bases between the germline ends. Germline V gives CDR1 LGHDT, CDR2 YNNKEL (reference sequence). CDR3 sequence reads: CASSRGEKLFF. The CDR3 DNA is TGTGCCAGCAGTCGGGGGGAAAAACTGTTTTTT.

V gene TRBV11-2 combines with J gene TRBJ2-7; D unclear. CDR1 and CDR2 (germline): SGHAT, FQNNGV. Between the trimmed V and J ends, which lost 1 base and 2 bases, there was a span of 6 bases. The CDR3 is 13 amino acids. In DNA form, the CDR3 reads TGTGCCAGCAGCTTAGGAACAGCCTACGAGCAGTACTTC. Protein: CASSLGTAYEQYF.